The clone carrying this TCR beta chain was recorded a few times. No antigen is known for it. Trimming took 5 bases from V and 7 from J, leaving 14 bases between them. Germline assignment: CDR1 SGHTA and CDR2 FQGNSA. CDR3 length: 14 residues. Sequencing targeted expressed TCRB transcripts, as all isolated RNA had been reverse transcribed. The repertoire was sequenced with immunoSEQ multiplex PCR; TCRdb's copy has only in-frame clones and lacks some. This table holds some 160,000 clones, around 9% found once. This sample is part of a study of beta chain features in type 1 diabetes. Study summary: All samples combined gave 90 million to 130 million sorted cells for examination.

Study results and caveats: For Type 1 diabetes patients, all four CD4+ subsets carried TCRB CDR3s that were moderately but significantly shorter.

Sequenced material: central memory CD4+ T cells from blood. The chain links TRBV7-2 to TRBJ1-4; D possibly corresponds to TRBD1 (6 bases). The receptor was isolated from a woman in her thirties with type 1 diabetes. The CDR3 is CASSLQGGGEKLFF. CDR3 DNA sequence: TGTGCCAGCAGCCTACAGGGAGGGGGTGAAAAACTGTTTTTT.